This T cell receptor beta chain was sequenced for a study of T-cell reconstitution after alpha-beta-depleted transplantation in children. Losses at the gene ends were 4 bases for V and 5 bases for J; bases not matched to a gene: 9. The length of the CDR3 is 16 residues. Per the germline V gene, CDR1 is MNHEY and CDR2 is SMNVEV (reference sequence). This clonotype has just a few counts. During its preparation, the TCRbeta library received unique molecular identifiers. One entry per CDR3 protein results from TCRdb running MiXCR on the PCR reads. The table records a few hundred thousand distinct CDR3 sequences, 10% of them present only once.

The receptor's source is a human donor who donated a stem cell graft to a child with acute lymphoblastic leukemia. This chain links TRBV27 with TRBJ2-5; 11 nucleotides match TRBD1. The sequencing used PBMCs from the stem cell graft donor, collected from the stem cell graft. This chain's CDR3 is CASSSSGTGGRETQYF. The CDR3 DNA follows: TGTGCCAGCAGTTCCTCCGGGACAGGGGGTCGGGAGACCCAGTACTTC.